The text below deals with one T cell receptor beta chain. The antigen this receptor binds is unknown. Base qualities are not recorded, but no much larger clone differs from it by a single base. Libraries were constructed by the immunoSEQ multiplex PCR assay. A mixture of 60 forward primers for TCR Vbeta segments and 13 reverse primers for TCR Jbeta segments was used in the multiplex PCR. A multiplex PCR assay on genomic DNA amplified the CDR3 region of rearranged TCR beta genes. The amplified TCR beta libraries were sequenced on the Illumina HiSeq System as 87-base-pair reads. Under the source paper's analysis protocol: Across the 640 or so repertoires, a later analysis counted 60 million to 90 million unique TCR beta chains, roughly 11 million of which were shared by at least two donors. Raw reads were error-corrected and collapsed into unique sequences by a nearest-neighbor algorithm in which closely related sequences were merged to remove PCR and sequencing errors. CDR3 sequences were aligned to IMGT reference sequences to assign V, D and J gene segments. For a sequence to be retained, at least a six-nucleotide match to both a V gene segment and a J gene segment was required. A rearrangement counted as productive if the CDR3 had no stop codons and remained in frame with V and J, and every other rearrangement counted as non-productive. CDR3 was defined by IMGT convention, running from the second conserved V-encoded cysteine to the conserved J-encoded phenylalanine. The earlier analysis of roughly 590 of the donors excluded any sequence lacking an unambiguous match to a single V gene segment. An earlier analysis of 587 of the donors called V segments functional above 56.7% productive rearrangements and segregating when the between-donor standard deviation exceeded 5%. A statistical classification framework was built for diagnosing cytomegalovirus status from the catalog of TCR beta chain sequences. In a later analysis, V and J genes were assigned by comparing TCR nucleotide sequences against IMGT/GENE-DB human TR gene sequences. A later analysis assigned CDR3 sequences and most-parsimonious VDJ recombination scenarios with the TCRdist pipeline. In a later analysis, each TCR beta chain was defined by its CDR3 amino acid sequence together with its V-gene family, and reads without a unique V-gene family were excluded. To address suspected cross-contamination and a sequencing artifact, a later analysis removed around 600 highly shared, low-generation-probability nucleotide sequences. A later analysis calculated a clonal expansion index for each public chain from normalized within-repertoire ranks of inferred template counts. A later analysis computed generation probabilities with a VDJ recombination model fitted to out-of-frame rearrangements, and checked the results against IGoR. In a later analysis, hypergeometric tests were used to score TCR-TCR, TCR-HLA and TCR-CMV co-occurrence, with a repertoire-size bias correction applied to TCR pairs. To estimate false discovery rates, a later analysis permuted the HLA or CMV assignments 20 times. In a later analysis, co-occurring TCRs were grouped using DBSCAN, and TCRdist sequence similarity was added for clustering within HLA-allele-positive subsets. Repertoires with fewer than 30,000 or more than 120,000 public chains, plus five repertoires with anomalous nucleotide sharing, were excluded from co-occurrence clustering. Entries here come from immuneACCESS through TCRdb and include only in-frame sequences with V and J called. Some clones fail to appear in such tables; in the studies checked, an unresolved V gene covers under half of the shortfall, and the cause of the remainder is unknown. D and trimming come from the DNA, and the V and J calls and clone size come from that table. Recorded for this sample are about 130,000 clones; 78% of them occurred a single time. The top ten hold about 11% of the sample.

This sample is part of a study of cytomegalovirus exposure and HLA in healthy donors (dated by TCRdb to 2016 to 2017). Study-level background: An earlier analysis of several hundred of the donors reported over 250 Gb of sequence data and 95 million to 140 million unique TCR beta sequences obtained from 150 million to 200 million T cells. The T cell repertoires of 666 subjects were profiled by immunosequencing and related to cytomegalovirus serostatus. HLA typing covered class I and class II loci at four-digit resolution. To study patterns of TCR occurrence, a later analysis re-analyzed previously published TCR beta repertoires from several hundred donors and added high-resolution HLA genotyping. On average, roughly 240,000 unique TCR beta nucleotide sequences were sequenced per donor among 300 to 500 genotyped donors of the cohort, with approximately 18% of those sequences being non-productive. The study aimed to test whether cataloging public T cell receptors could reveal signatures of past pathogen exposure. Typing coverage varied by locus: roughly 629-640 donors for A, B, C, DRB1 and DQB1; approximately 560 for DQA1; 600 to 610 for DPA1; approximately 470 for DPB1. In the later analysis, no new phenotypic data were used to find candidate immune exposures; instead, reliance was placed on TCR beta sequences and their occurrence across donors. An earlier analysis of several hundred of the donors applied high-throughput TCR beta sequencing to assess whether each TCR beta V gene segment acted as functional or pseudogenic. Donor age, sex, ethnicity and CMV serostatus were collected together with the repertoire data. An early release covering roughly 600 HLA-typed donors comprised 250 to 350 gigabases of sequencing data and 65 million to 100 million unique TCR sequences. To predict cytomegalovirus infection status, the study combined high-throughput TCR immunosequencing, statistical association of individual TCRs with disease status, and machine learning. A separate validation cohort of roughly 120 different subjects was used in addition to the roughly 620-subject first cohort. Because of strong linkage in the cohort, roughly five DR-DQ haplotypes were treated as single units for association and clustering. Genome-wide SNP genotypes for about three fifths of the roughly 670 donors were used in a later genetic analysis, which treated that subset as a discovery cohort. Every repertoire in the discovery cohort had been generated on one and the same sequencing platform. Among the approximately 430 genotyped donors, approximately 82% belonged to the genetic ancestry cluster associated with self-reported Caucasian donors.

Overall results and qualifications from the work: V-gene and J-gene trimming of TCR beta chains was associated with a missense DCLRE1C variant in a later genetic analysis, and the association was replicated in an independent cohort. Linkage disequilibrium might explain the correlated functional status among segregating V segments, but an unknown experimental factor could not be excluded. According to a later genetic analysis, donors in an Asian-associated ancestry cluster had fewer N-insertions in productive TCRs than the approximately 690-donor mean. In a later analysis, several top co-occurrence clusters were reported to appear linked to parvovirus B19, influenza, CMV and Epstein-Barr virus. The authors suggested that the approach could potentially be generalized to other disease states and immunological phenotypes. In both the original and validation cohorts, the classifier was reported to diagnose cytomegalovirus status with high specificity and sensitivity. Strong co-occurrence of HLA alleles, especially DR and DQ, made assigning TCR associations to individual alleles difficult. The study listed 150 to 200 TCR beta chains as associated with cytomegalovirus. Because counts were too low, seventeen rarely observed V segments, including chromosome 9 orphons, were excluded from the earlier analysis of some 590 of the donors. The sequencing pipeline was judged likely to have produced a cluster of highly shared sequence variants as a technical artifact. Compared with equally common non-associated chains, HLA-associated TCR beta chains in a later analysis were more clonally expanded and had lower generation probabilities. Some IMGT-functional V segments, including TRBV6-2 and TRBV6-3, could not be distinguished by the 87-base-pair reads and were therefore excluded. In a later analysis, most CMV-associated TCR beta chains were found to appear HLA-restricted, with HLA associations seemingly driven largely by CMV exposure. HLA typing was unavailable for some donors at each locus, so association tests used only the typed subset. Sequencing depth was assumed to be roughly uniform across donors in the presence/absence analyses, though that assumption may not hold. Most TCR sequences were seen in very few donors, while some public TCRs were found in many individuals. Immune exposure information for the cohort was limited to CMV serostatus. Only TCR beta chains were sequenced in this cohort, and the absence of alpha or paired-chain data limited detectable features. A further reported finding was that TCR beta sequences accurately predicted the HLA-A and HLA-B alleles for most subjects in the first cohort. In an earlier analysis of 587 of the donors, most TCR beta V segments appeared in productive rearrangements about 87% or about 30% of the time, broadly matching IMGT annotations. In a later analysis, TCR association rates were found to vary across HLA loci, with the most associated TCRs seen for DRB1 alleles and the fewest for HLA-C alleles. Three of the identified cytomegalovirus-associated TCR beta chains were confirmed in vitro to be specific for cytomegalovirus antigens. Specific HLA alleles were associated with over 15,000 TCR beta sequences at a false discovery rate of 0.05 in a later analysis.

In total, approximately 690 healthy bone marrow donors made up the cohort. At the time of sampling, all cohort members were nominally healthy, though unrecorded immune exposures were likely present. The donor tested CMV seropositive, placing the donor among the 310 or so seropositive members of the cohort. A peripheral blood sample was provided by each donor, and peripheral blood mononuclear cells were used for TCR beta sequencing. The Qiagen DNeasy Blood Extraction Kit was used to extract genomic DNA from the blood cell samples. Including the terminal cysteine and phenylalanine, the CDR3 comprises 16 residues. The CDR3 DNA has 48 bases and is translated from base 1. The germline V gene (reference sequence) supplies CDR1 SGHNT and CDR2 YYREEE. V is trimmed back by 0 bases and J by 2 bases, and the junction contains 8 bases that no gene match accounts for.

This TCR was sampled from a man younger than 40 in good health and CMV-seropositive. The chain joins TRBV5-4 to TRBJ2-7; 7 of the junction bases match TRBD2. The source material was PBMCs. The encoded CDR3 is CASSLGTSVSAYEQYF. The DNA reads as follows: TGTGCCAGCAGCTTGGGAACTAGCGTAAGCGCCTACGAGCAGTACTTC.